Below are 8 T cell receptor beta chains sequenced from a single sample in a study of shared clonotypes between healthy human individuals. The data were produced by immunoSEQ multiplex PCR, yet TCRdb's version contains in-frame clones alone and is incomplete. This sample has 490,000 or so clones; less than 80% occur once, and the top ten carry around 12%. The specimen was PBMCs. The receptors originated from a middle-aged woman in good health. Some clones in this sample may be carry-over from other donors' samples.

The J gene is TRBJ2-1, the V gene TRBV30, with D tentatively TRBD2 (6 bases). The CDR3 sequence is 14 residues long. The V end lost 3 bases, the J end lost 3 bases, and 12 bases lay between the germline ends. Looked up from germline, CDR1 is GTSNPN and CDR2 is SVGIG (reference sequence). Here the CDR3 DNA reads TGTGCCTGGAGCTCAGGGAGGAACTACAATGAGCAGTTCTTC. It translates to CAWSSGRNYNEQFF.

Worth noting for this clone: Given a far larger clone just one base away, this is likely a sequencing read error. This sample includes further DNA sequences coding for the same CDR3. This sequence joins TRBV30 and TRBJ2-7, with D perhaps matching TRBD1 or TRBD2 (5 bases each). CDR1 is GTSNPN and CDR2 is SVGIG in the germline V gene (reference sequence). The CDR3 is 13 amino acids. CDR3 residues: CAWSVLGDYEQYF. DNA of the CDR3: TGTGCTTGGAGTGTACTGGGGGACTACGAGCAGTACTTC.

The table lists this clone with a few counts. This chain links TRBV2 with TRBJ1-2; no firm D call. Per the germline V gene, CDR1 is SNHLY and CDR2 is FYNNEI. The V gene lost 3 bases and the J gene lost 1 base, with 9 bases spanning the gap. CDR3 length: 14 residues. DNA for the CDR3: TGTGCCAGCAGTGAGCTCACAGATAACTATGGCTACACCTTC. Translated, it gives CASSELTDNYGYTF.

The V and J genes are TRBV4-2 and TRBJ1-2, with D perhaps matching TRBD1 (5 bases). Trimming removed 0 bases at V and 4 bases at J, with 12 bases between. Looked up from germline, CDR1 is LGHNA and CDR2 is YNFKEQ. This CDR3 has 15 residues. The CDR3 here is CASSQEMGLGYGYTF. The CDR3 coding sequence is TGTGCCAGCAGCCAAGAGATGGGGCTCGGCTATGGCTACACCTTC.

This chain connects TRBV28 to TRBJ2-6, with no clear D. V dropped 3 bases and J dropped 0 bases, with 9 bases sitting between them. Germline CDR1 is MDHEN and CDR2 is SYDVKM. The CDR3 consists of 16 residues. CDR3 DNA sequence: TGTGCCAGCAGTTTTTCTGGACGCTCTGGGGCCAACGTCCTGACTTTC. Encoded protein: CASSFSGRSGANVLTF. Based on the CDR3 plus reference TRBV28 and TRBJ2-6, the full variable domain is DVKVTQSSRYLVKRTGEKVFLECVQDMDHENMFWYRQDPGLGLRLIYFSYDVKMKEKGDIPEGYSVSREKKERFSLILESASTNQTSMYLCASSFSGRSGANVLTFGAGSRLTVL.

This clone was observed a single time. This chain uses TRBV28 with TRBJ1-5; D gene unclear. Per the germline V gene, CDR1 is MDHEN and CDR2 is SYDVKM. The CDR3 sequence is 15 residues long. V lost 7 bases and J lost 3, with 16 bases in between. In DNA, the CDR3 is TGTGCCAGCACCCGCCGGGCTGGGTTCAATCAGCCCCAGCATTTT. This gives the protein CASTRRAGFNQPQHF.

V gene TRBV7-6 combines with J gene TRBJ2-3; the D gene could be TRBD1 or TRBD2 (5 bases each). The CDR3 is made up of 16 amino acids. Trimming removed 9 bases at V and 2 bases at J, with 21 bases between. Germline V gene sequence: CDR1 SGHVS, CDR2 FNYEAQ. In DNA form, the CDR3 reads TGTGCCAGTAGCGCGGCCCTTGGCAGGGTCACAGATACGCAGTATTTT. It is translated as CASSAALGRVTDTQYF.

This clone came up once. V and J are TRBV5-6 and TRBJ2-2; tentatively, D is TRBD2 (5 bases). There are 16 residues in the CDR3. V was pared by 4 bases and J by 2 bases, with 15 bases between. The V gene's germline CDR1 is SGHDT and CDR2 YYEEEE. The CDR3 loop is CASSPKSRGNTGELFF. CDR3 DNA: TGTGCCAGCAGCCCGAAATCTCGGGGAAACACCGGGGAGCTGTTTTTT. The full variable domain, with the rest looked up from reference TRBV5-6 and TRBJ2-2, is DAGVTQSPTHLIKTRGQQVTLRCSPKSGHDTVSWYQQALGQGPQFIFQYYEEEERQRGNFPDRFSGHQFPNYSSELNVNALLLGDSALYLCASSPKSRGNTGELFFGEGSRLTVL.